This T cell receptor beta chain was profiled in a study of T cell clones after liver transplantation. Study overall: Liver transplant recipients had immunosuppression withdrawal attempted within 2 years. Until 12-24 months post-transplant, subjects got standard immunosuppression and no induction. Findings and limits, study-wide: Donor-reactive sequences fell more than third party-reactive ones, suggesting partial deletion. Low donor cell numbers restricted donor-reactive repertoire measurement in a couple of subjects.

As regards this clone: The antigen remains undetermined.

Only in-frame clones appear in the TCRdb table, and some are missing; sequencing was by immunoSEQ multiplex PCR. This sample has more than 95,000 clones; around four fifths occur once, and the top ten carry about 1%. There are 15 residues in the CDR3. CDR1 and CDR2 (germline): SGHRS, YFSETQ. V gave up 0 bases and J gave up 5 bases, with 15 bases separating them. The chain couples TRBV5-1 to TRBJ2-7; a weak D match, TRBD1 (5 bases). The sample here was CD4+ T cells from blood, taken before liver transplant. The clonotype originates from a human donor who received a liver transplant. As DNA, the CDR3 is TGCGCCAGCAGCTTGGATCAGGGATTAAAGGACGAGCAGTACTTC. Its translation is CASSLDQGLKDEQYF.